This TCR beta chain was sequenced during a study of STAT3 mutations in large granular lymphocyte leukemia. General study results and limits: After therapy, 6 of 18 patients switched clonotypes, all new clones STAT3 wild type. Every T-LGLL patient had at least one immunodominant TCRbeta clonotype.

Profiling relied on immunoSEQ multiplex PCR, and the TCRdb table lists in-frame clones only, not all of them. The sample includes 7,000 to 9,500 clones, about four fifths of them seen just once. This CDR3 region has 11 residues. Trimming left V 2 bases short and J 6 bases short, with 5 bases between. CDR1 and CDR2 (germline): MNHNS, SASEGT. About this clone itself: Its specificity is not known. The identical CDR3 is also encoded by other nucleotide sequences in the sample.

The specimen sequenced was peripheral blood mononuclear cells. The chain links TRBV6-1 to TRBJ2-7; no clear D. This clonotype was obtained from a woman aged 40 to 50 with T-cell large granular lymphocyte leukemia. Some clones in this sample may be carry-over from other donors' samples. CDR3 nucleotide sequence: TGTGCCAGCAGTGAACGATCCGAGCAGTACTTC. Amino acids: CASSERSEQYF.